A single sample gave rise to the 25 T cell receptor beta chains below, sequenced in a study of CD8 T cells in ankylosing spondylitis. A single record per CDR3 protein comes from TCRdb applying MiXCR to the 5' RACE reads. The table records 150,000 to 200,000 distinct CDR3 sequences, around 20% of them present only once. The sample consisted of blood, either unsorted or a sorted T cell fraction (not recorded which). The receptors originated from a male donor with ankylosing spondylitis or in good health (not recorded which).

This clonotype turned up a few times. The rearrangement uses TRBV2 and TRBJ2-1; a weak D match, TRBD2 (5 bases). The CDR3 sequence is 15 residues long. V was shortened by 3 bases and J by 3 bases, with 12 bases between the two germline ends. From germline, CDR1 is SNHLY and CDR2 FYNNEI. The CDR3 region has the DNA TGTGCCAGCAGTGATGAGGGATTAGGCTACAATGAGCAGTTCTTC. Its translation is CASSDEGLGYNEQFF.

J is TRBJ2-5 and V is TRBV30, with 8 positions matching TRBD1. The CDR3 is made up of 17 amino acids. Germline lookup yields CDR1 GTSNPN and CDR2 SVGIG (reference sequence). J was trimmed by 5 bases and V by 2 bases; bases with no gene match: 16. In nucleotides, the CDR3 is TGTGCCTGGAGTCTACCCTTGCCGGGACAGGCTCAGGAGACCCAGTACTTC. It translates to CAWSLPLPGQAQETQYF.

This clonotype has a handful of counts. At one of its ends the junction is not consistent with the germline gene, which may arise from a read error. The V call is TRBV7-8, the J call TRBJ2-2; 8 bases are a match to TRBD2. The CDR3 has 17 residues. The germline V gene encodes CDR1 SGHVS and CDR2 FQNEAQ. CDR3 DNA sequence: TGTGCCAGCAGCTTGTTCACGGGAGGGCCGAAGACCGGGGAGCTGTTTTTT. It yields the protein CASSLFTGGPKTGELFF. Using reference TRBV7-8 and TRBJ2-2 for the parts outside the CDR3, the full variable domain is GAGVSQSPRYKVAKRGQDVALRCDPISGHVSLFWYQQALGQGPEFLTYFQNEAQLDKSGLPSDRFFAERPEGSVSTLKIQRTQQEDSAVYLCASSLFTGGPKTGELFFGEGSRLTVL.

This clonotype was picked up a small number of times. V is TRBV6-4 and J is TRBJ2-1; 10 bases line up with TRBD2. This CDR3 contains 16 residues. Germline lookup yields CDR1 MRHNA and CDR2 SNTAGT. V trimming: 4 bases; J trimming: 4 bases; junction bases outside the gene matches: 7. The CDR3 sequence is CASSAAGGPWYNEQFF. CDR3 bases: TGTGCCAGCAGTGCAGCGGGAGGGCCGTGGTACAATGAGCAGTTCTTC.

This chain joins TRBV30 and TRBJ2-7, with D perhaps assigned TRBD1 or TRBD2 (5 bases each). The CDR3 sequence is 12 residues long. The V end was cut by 5 bases, the J end by 0 bases, with 8 bases between. Germline CDR1 and CDR2: GTSNPN and SVGIG (reference sequence). The CDR3 region has the DNA TGTGCCTGGCGGGACGACTCCTACGAGCAGTACTTC. As protein: CAWRDDSYEQYF.

Here the CDR3 reads CASRGTSDYQETQYF. The CDR3 coding sequence is TGTGCCAGCAGGGGGACTAGCGACTACCAAGAGACCCAGTACTTC. J is TRBJ2-5 and V is TRBV2; 10 bases map to TRBD2. Germline V gene data show CDR1 as SNHLY and CDR2 as FYNNEI. This CDR3 is built from 15 residues. Losses at the gene ends were 6 bases for V and 0 bases for J; bases not matched to a gene: 4.

This chain connects TRBV5-1 to TRBJ1-1; D is ambiguous. CDR3 length equals 13 residues. V gave up 3 bases and J gave up 1 base, with 7 bases separating them. The V gene's germline CDR1 is SGHRS and CDR2 YFSETQ. The CDR3 sequence: CASSSPANTEAFF. The CDR3 DNA follows: TGCGCCAGCAGCTCCCCAGCGAACACTGAAGCTTTCTTT.

This clonotype was recorded many times. The chain's CDR3 is CSARDRLDTQYF. In DNA, the CDR3 is TGCAGTGCTAGAGATCGATTAGATACGCAGTATTTT. The chain uses TRBV20-1 and TRBJ2-3; D unresolved. Trimming left V 0 bases short and J 5 bases short, with 6 bases between. Germline CDR1 is DFQATT and CDR2 is SNEGSKA (reference sequence). The CDR3 has 12 residues.

The chain combines TRBV12-3 or TRBV12-4 with TRBJ2-7; D ambiguous. Trimming took off 5 bases at V and 2 bases at J, with 10 bases between the two ends. The CDR3 is 13 residues long. The CDR3 loop is CASSGVSAYEQYF. In DNA form, the CDR3 reads TGTGCCAGCAGTGGGGTCTCAGCCTACGAGCAGTACTTC.

The chain recombines TRBV27 with TRBJ2-7; a weak D match, TRBD1 (6 bases). Germline CDR1 MNHEY, CDR2 SMNVEV (reference sequence). The CDR3 length is 15 residues. Trimming took 5 bases from V and 4 from J, leaving 18 bases between them. The CDR3, as DNA: TGTGCCAGCAGTCCCAGGGGCTTAGGCAGGTACGAGCAGTACTTC. It codes for CASSPRGLGRYEQYF.

Only a few counts were recorded for this clonotype. V gene TRBV20-1 combines with J gene TRBJ1-5; 7 bases align to TRBD1. The length of the CDR3 is 15 residues. V lost 2 bases and J lost 5; bases outside the gene matches: 9. Germline lookup yields CDR1 DFQATT and CDR2 SNEGSKA (reference sequence). The CDR3 spells CSARQTGTIDQPQHF. CDR3 nucleotide sequence: TGCAGTGCTAGACAGACAGGGACTATCGATCAGCCCCAGCATTTT.

This clonotype showed up many times. J is TRBJ2-3 and V is TRBV20-1; tentatively, D is TRBD1 or TRBD2 (5 bases each). CDR3 length: 12 amino acids. The V gene's germline CDR1 is DFQATT and CDR2 SNEGSKA (reference sequence). The germline V and J ends were trimmed by 7 bases and 10 bases, with 18 bases remaining between them. CDR3 DNA: TGCAGTGGGCCCGGGACGTCGGGGTCGCAGTATTTT. Amino acids: CSGPGTSGSQYF.

This chain connects TRBV10-3 to TRBJ2-3, with D unclear. V lost 2 bases and J lost 2, with 5 bases in between. CDR1 ENHRY and CDR2 SYGVKD come from the germline V gene. The CDR3 is 13 amino acids. In nucleotides, the CDR3 is TGTGCCATCAGTGAGCTCAACACAGATACGCAGTATTTT. Encoded protein: CAISELNTDTQYF.

This clonotype has just a few counts. J is TRBJ1-5 and V is TRBV5-5; TRBD1 might be the D (5 bases). The germline gives CDR1 SGHKS, CDR2 YYEKEE (reference sequence). The CDR3 has 16 amino acids. V lost 5 bases and J 0 bases, leaving 15 bases between the germline ends. The DNA of the CDR3 is TGTGCCAGCAGTAAAGCAGGGATGCTTAGCAATCAGCCCCAGCATTTT. Protein product: CASSKAGMLSNQPQHF. The full variable domain, completed using reference TRBV5-5 and TRBJ1-5, is DAGVTQSPTHLIKTRGQQVTLRCSPISGHKSVSWYQQVLGQGPQFIFQYYEKEERGRGNFPDRFSARQFPNYSSELNVNALLLGDSALYLCASSKAGMLSNQPQHFGDGTRLSIL.

This clonotype was found many times. The V and J genes are TRBV5-1 and TRBJ1-1, with D tentatively TRBD1 (6 bases). Between the trimmed V and J ends, which lost 0 bases and 1 base, there was a span of 16 bases. Germline loops: CDR1 SGHRS, CDR2 YFSETQ. The CDR3 contains 17 residues. The CDR3 sequence: CASSLDGGQTGNTEAFF. The CDR3 nucleotides read TGCGCCAGCAGCTTGGATGGGGGCCAGACTGGGAACACTGAAGCTTTCTTT.

This clonotype came up many times. CDR3 bases: TGTGCCAGCAGCCCGGGGACGCCCCCAATTCATTTT. The encoded protein is CASSPGTPPIHF. This chain links TRBV7-6 with TRBJ1-5; D may be TRBD1 (5 bases). V was pared by 5 bases and J by 16 bases, with 18 bases between. Looked up from germline, CDR1 is SGHVS and CDR2 is FNYEAQ. This CDR3 spans 12 amino acids.

The chain employs TRBV2 and TRBJ2-1; 15 nucleotides match TRBD2. Trimming removed 6 bases from V and 3 bases from J; junction bases left unmatched: 6. The length of the CDR3 is 17 residues. Germline loops: CDR1 SNHLY, CDR2 FYNNEI. CDR3 in amino acids: CASRGTSGRRIYNEQFF. The DNA for the CDR3 is TGTGCCAGCAGGGGGACTAGCGGGAGGAGAATCTACAATGAGCAGTTCTTC.

This clonotype was seen many times. This chain links TRBV5-1 with TRBJ1-1; D perhaps matches TRBD1 (6 bases). Germline V gene lookup returns CDR1 SGHRS and CDR2 YFSETQ. V was pared by 0 bases and J by 5 bases, with 17 bases between. This CDR3 spans 16 amino acids. The CDR3 coding sequence is TGCGCCAGCAGCTTGGTCGGGGCGACAGGTGGGACTGAAGCTTTCTTT. This encodes CASSLVGATGGTEAFF. The variable domain in full, with the rest retrieved from reference TRBV5-1 and TRBJ1-1, is KAGVTQTPRYLIKTRGQQVTLSCSPISGHRSVSWYQQTPGQGLQFLFEYFSETQRNKGNFPGRFSGRQFSNSRSEMNVSTLELGDSALYLCASSLVGATGGTEAFFGQGTRLTVV.

J is TRBJ2-1 and V is TRBV30; D is unresolved. In germline, CDR1 is GTSNPN, CDR2 SVGIG (reference sequence). The CDR3 contains 12 residues. Trimming took off 0 bases at V and 8 bases at J, with 8 bases between the two ends. The CDR3 DNA sequence: TGTGCCTGGAGTGTAAGGGCAGATGAGCAGTTCTTC. This codes for CAWSVRADEQFF. Using reference TRBV30 and TRBJ2-1 for the parts outside the CDR3, the full variable domain is SQTIHQWPATLVQPVGSPLSLECTVEGTSNPNLYWYRQAAGRGLQLLFYSVGIGQISSEVPQNLSASRPQDRQFILSSKKLLLSDSGFYLCAWSVRADEQFFGPGTRLTVL.

This clonotype was observed a few times. The genes are TRBV3-1 and TRBJ2-1; 9 bases match TRBD2. Germline V gives CDR1 LGHDT, CDR2 YNNKEL (reference sequence). This CDR3 is 16 amino acids long. The V segment lost 1 base and the J segment 9 bases; nucleotides outside the gene matches: 10. CDR3 sequence reads: CASSQGYSGGTGEQFF. CDR3 DNA sequence: TGTGCCAGCAGCCAAGGCTACAGCGGGGGGACGGGTGAGCAGTTCTTC.

This clonotype was seen many times. The rearrangement uses TRBV5-1 and TRBJ1-6; TRBD1 aligns across 8 bases. Germline assignment: CDR1 SGHRS and CDR2 YFSETQ. V gave up 4 bases and J gave up 10 bases; unmatched junction bases: 7. This CDR3 contains 14 residues. CDR3 sequence reads: CASSPQGGSSPLHF. CDR3 DNA sequence: TGCGCCAGCAGCCCACAGGGGGGATCGTCACCCCTCCACTTT.

The chain employs TRBV3-1 and TRBJ1-6; 7 bases map to TRBD1. This CDR3 has 21 amino acids. The V and J ends lost 4 bases and 5 bases, in that order; junction bases with no gene match: 23. Germline CDR1 is LGHDT and CDR2 is YNNKEL (reference sequence). The CDR3 reads CASSLRASDRAPSAHNSPLHF. Here the CDR3 DNA reads TGTGCCAGCAGCCTACGCGCCTCCGACAGGGCCCCCTCGGCCCATAATTCACCCCTCCACTTT. Together with reference TRBV3-1 and TRBJ1-6, the CDR3 gives the full variable domain: DTAVSQTPKYLVTQMGNDKSIKCEQNLGHDTMYWYKQDSKKFLKIMFSYNNKELIINETVPNRFSPKSPDKAHLNLHINSLELGDSAVYFCASSLRASDRAPSAHNSPLHFGNGTRLTVT.

J is TRBJ2-7 and V is TRBV6-1; D gene ambiguous. Trimming removed 7 bases at V and 0 bases at J, with 10 bases between. Germline CDR1 reads MNHNS; CDR2 reads SASEGT. CDR3 length: 13 amino acids. The CDR3 DNA sequence: TGTGCCAGCAATAAGATAAGCTCCTACGAGCAGTACTTC. It specifies CASNKISSYEQYF.

This clonotype was counted many times. The chain couples TRBV10-3 to TRBJ2-2; unclear D gene. Germline V gene lookup returns CDR1 ENHRY and CDR2 SYGVKD. V dropped 8 bases and J dropped 0 bases, with 13 bases sitting between them. The CDR3 is 15 amino acids. The CDR3 sequence: CAIALGNANTGELFF. CDR3 sequence (DNA): TGTGCCATCGCTCTTGGCAACGCGAACACCGGGGAGCTGTTTTTT.

The V and J genes are TRBV10-2 and TRBJ1-4; D not resolved. The CDR3 extends over 14 amino acids. Trimming stripped 3 bases from V and 2 bases from J, with 7 bases between. Germline CDR1 reads WSHSY; CDR2 reads SAAADI. CDR3 DNA sequence: TGCGCCAGCAGTGAACGTGGGACTAATGAAAAACTGTTTTTT. Translating it yields CASSERGTNEKLFF.